This passage covers 9 T cell receptor beta chains from one sample sequenced in a study of cytomegalovirus exposure and HLA in healthy donors. Profiling relied on immunoSEQ multiplex PCR, and the TCRdb table lists in-frame clones only, not all of them. The sample has approximately 280,000 clones, roughly 85% seen once. Sequenced input: PBMCs. These receptors were taken from a woman between 18 and 29 years old in good health and CMV-seronegative.

The rearrangement joins TRBV5-1 to TRBJ1-2; no clear D. In germline, CDR1 is SGHRS, CDR2 YFSETQ. Trimming removed 4 bases at V and 6 bases at J, with 13 bases between. The CDR3 totals 13 residues. The CDR3 here is CASSPGARDGYTF. The CDR3 nucleotides are TGCGCCAGCAGCCCCGGAGCTCGGGATGGCTACACCTTC.

The chain recombines TRBV25-1 with TRBJ2-1; a weak D match, TRBD1 (6 bases). The germline gives CDR1 MGHDK, CDR2 SYGVNS. Trimming took off 3 bases at V and 3 bases at J, with 15 bases between the two ends. The CDR3 has 16 residues. The CDR3 loop is CASSDESGVVYNEQFF. The CDR3 coding sequence is TGTGCCAGCAGTGACGAATCAGGGGTCGTCTACAATGAGCAGTTCTTC.

V and J are TRBV5-1 and TRBJ1-4; 7 bases fit TRBD1. The CDR3 has 14 amino acids. Trimming at V came to 4 bases and at J to 5 bases, leaving 5 bases not matched to a gene. CDR1 SGHRS and CDR2 YFSETQ come from the germline V gene. The CDR3 nucleotides read TGCGCCAGCAGCAGGGGACAGTCGAATGAAAAACTGTTTTTT. It encodes CASSRGQSNEKLFF.

The genes are TRBV6-6 and TRBJ1-2; weak D call: TRBD1 (6 bases). Looked up from germline, CDR1 is MNHNY and CDR2 is SVGAGI (reference sequence). V dropped 5 bases and J dropped 5 bases, with 15 bases sitting between them. The CDR3 is 14 amino acids. This CDR3 reads CASSEGQVRYGYTF. The CDR3 DNA reads TGTGCCAGCAGTGAGGGACAAGTACGGTATGGCTACACCTTC.

The genes are TRBV29-1 and TRBJ1-2; D is ambiguous. Germline V gives CDR1 SQVTM, CDR2 ANQGSEA. The CDR3 length is 12 residues. The V gene lost 4 bases and the J gene lost 6 bases, with 12 bases spanning the gap. CDR3 nucleotide sequence: TGCAGCGTTGCGAGCCTCAGGAATGGCTACACCTTC. Amino acids: CSVASLRNGYTF.

The V gene is TRBV6-6, the J gene TRBJ2-1, with 13 bases lining up with TRBD2. V lost 5 bases, J lost 10 bases, and 8 bases stayed unmatched. The CDR3 length is 15 residues. Per the germline V gene, CDR1 is MNHNY and CDR2 is SVGAGI (reference sequence). The CDR3 region has the DNA TGTGCCAGCAGTCCTCCGGGACTAGCGGGGAGGGAGCAGTTCTTC. It translates to CASSPPGLAGREQFF.

V usage is TRBV14 and J usage is TRBJ2-5; TRBD1 is a possible D gene (6 bases). The CDR3 runs 18 residues. V was clipped by 4 bases and J by 4 bases, with 25 bases between them. CDR1 and CDR2 (germline): SGHDN, FVKESK. Here the CDR3 reads CASSRWDTVGGPGETQYF. The CDR3 nucleotides are TGTGCCAGCAGCCGCTGGGACACCGTTGGCGGCCCGGGAGAGACCCAGTACTTC.

The chain has TRBV15 and TRBJ1-5; unclear D gene. With 0 bases removed from V and 6 bases from J, the gap between germline ends came to 3 bases. This CDR3 comprises 12 residues. Germline assignment: CDR1 LNHNV and CDR2 YYDKDF (reference sequence). CDR3 sequence (DNA): TGTGCCACCAGCAGAGACGGTCAGCCCCAGCATTTT. Translation gives CATSRDGQPQHF.

The V gene is TRBV19, the J gene TRBJ2-2; 9 bases are a match to TRBD1. The V gene end was trimmed by 6 bases and the J gene end by 2 bases; junction bases not matched to a gene: 7. Per germline, CDR1 LNHDA and CDR2 SQIVND (reference sequence). The CDR3 loop spans 16 amino acids. The CDR3 DNA is TGTGCCAGTAGGATCCCGGGACAGGGTAACACCGGGGAGCTGTTTTTT. The encoded protein is CASRIPGQGNTGELFF.